What follows are 11 T cell receptor beta chains derived from one specimen sequenced in a study of chemoradiotherapy in HPV16-positive cancers. Method: immunoSEQ multiplex PCR; TCRdb's copy keeps in-frame clones and lacks some. The sample has about 66,000 clones, more than 70% seen once. This sample comprised blood, obtained from a patient who underwent chemoradiotherapy. Receptors were obtained from a human donor with HPV-associated anogenital cancer.

This clone was counted only a few times. This rearrangement joins TRBV11-2 to TRBJ1-1; 7 bases match TRBD1. Germline V gene data show CDR1 as SGHAT and CDR2 as FQNNGV. The CDR3 runs 12 residues. V was pared by 3 bases and J by 10 bases, with 5 bases of the junction left unmatched. CDR3 DNA sequence: TGTGCCAGCAGCTTCTGGAGGGACAGAGCTTTCTTT. The encoded protein is CASSFWRDRAFF.

J is TRBJ1-2 and V is TRBV28; D is possibly TRBD1 (5 bases). Per germline, CDR1 MDHEN and CDR2 SYDVKM. The V gene lost 6 bases and the J gene lost 0 bases, with 11 bases spanning the gap. This CDR3 contains 14 residues. The CDR3 bases are TGTGCCAGCAGAAGACAGCCGCCTAACTATGGCTACACCTTC. Protein product: CASRRQPPNYGYTF.

This chain uses TRBV11-2 with TRBJ2-1; D remains ambiguous. CDR3 length: 11 amino acids. Germline CDR1 and CDR2: SGHAT and FQNNGV. V was trimmed by 1 base and J by 14 bases, leaving 9 bases between them. This CDR3 is CASSLGPLEFF. The CDR3 nucleotides are TGTGCCAGCAGCTTAGGGCCCTTGGAGTTCTTC.

As DNA, the CDR3 is TGTGCCAGTAGTATAGGGGCAGGGTCTAGCACAGATACGCAGTATTTT. Translating gives CASSIGAGSSTDTQYF. The chain employs TRBV19 and TRBJ2-3; D is possibly TRBD1 (5 bases). The V gene's germline CDR1 is LNHDA and CDR2 SQIVND (reference sequence). V dropped 1 base and J dropped 0 bases, with 11 bases sitting between them. This CDR3 is 16 amino acids long.

The rearrangement uses TRBV10-3 and TRBJ1-1; D uncertain. The CDR3 sequence is 13 residues long. Trimming stripped 9 bases from V and 1 base from J, with 12 bases between. Germline V gives CDR1 ENHRY, CDR2 SYGVKD. The CDR3 loop reads CAIRPDRNTEAFF. The CDR3 coding sequence is TGTGCCATACGCCCTGACCGGAACACTGAAGCTTTCTTT.

The genes are TRBV29-1 and TRBJ2-6; 7 bases are a match to TRBD1. This CDR3 has 17 residues. The V gene's germline CDR1 is SQVTM and CDR2 ANQGSEA. V lost 4 bases to trimming and J lost 0 bases; unmatched junction nucleotides: 9. This CDR3 reads CSVGGAGGPSGANVLTF. The DNA for the CDR3 is TGCAGCGTTGGAGGAGCAGGGGGACCCTCTGGGGCCAACGTCCTGACTTTC.

The chain combines TRBV6-5 with TRBJ1-1, with D uncertain. CDR1 and CDR2 (germline): MNHEY, SVGAGI. The V end was cut by 4 bases, the J end by 4 bases, with 19 bases between. This CDR3 is 16 amino acids long. The CDR3 DNA sequence: TGTGCCAGCAGTTTCTCTCCCCCTCGAGGGAGCACTGAAGCTTTCTTT. Its protein product is CASSFSPPRGSTEAFF.

V usage is TRBV11-1 and J usage is TRBJ1-1; 8 bases are a match to TRBD1. V lost 6 bases to trimming and J lost 1 base; unmatched junction nucleotides: 4. The CDR3 length is 14 residues. CDR1 SGHAT and CDR2 FQDESV come from the germline V gene (reference sequence). The chain's CDR3 is CASSPRGRNTEAFF. For the CDR3, the DNA is TGTGCCAGCAGTCCCAGGGGGCGGAACACTGAAGCTTTCTTT. The entire variable domain, with the rest obtained from reference TRBV11-1 and TRBJ1-1, is as follows: EAEVAQSPRYKITEKSQAVAFWCDPISGHATLYWYRQILGQGPELLVQFQDESVVDDSQLPKDRFSAERLKGVDSTLKIQPAELGDSAMYLCASSPRGRNTEAFFGQGTRLTVV.

The chain combines TRBV28 with TRBJ1-5; TRBD1 aligns across 10 bases. The V gene's germline CDR1 is MDHEN and CDR2 SYDVKM. With V trimmed by 0 bases and J by 7 bases, 3 bases remained unmatched. There are 15 residues in the CDR3. Here the CDR3 DNA reads TGTGCCAGCAGTTTATGGGGGACAGGGGAACAGCCCCAGCATTTT. Translated, it gives CASSLWGTGEQPQHF. The complete variable domain, with remaining parts taken from reference TRBV28 and TRBJ1-5, reads DVKVTQSSRYLVKRTGEKVFLECVQDMDHENMFWYRQDPGLGLRLIYFSYDVKMKEKGDIPEGYSVSREKKERFSLILESASTNQTSMYLCASSLWGTGEQPQHFGDGTRLSIL.

V and J are TRBV5-8 and TRBJ1-1, with D perhaps matching TRBD1 (5 bases). CDR1 and CDR2 from the germline V gene are SGHTS and YDEGEE. Trimming removed 4 bases at V and 0 bases at J, with 16 bases between. The CDR3 runs 16 residues. The CDR3 protein is CASSRTVGLMNTEAFF. DNA for the CDR3: TGTGCCAGCAGCCGAACAGTGGGACTTATGAACACTGAAGCTTTCTTT.

V gene TRBV18 combines with J gene TRBJ2-7, with D possibly being TRBD2 (6 bases). Trimming took 0 bases from V and 7 from J, leaving 19 bases between them. The CDR3 loop spans 16 amino acids. CDR1 is KGHSH and CDR2 is LQKENI in the germline V gene. The CDR3 DNA sequence: TGTGCCAGCTCACCACCCCCTAGCGAGGGCAGATGGGAGCAGTACTTC. It codes for CASSPPPSEGRWEQYF.